These 32 T cell receptor beta chains were sequenced from one sample in a study of T-cell reconstitution after alpha-beta-depleted transplantation in children listed by TCRdb under 2016. Library construction relied on PCR. TCRdb lists the instrument as Illumina HiSeq 2500. TCR libraries were prepared with molecular barcoding, using unique molecular identifiers to normalize TCRbeta repertoire quantification. Clones were called with MiXCR by TCRdb after fastp trimmed the public reads at Q25, and only in-frame beta chains were retained. Every entry covers one CDR3 protein and lists the most common genes and DNA from its rows. The sample data list approximately 110,000 distinct CDR3 sequences, and roughly 23% of these were observed just once. Of the sample, 10% is held by the ten largest clones. The intended sense of this specimen's treatment or condition label: allogeneic hematopoietic cell transplantation with graft depleted of TCRalphabeta T cells and CD19 B cells.

The source was PBMCs, mostly from graft donor cells, collected 180 days after TCRalphabeta/CD19-depleted stem cell transplant. The source is a male patient aged 2 to 10 who had a stem cell transplant for chronic granulomatous disease, so the T cells may come from the graft donor.

This clonotype came up many times. This chain uses TRBV12-3 or TRBV12-4 with TRBJ1-1; 7 nucleotides agree with TRBD1. CDR3 length: 12 residues. The V segment lost 4 bases and the J segment 7 bases; nucleotides outside the gene matches: 3. The CDR3 reads CASSSTGVEAFF. CDR3 nucleotides: TGTGCCAGCAGTTCCACAGGGGTTGAAGCTTTCTTT.

The chain combines TRBV15 with TRBJ2-3, with 8 positions matching TRBD2. Unmatched junction bases numbered 7, after V lost 0 bases and J lost 2 bases. The germline V gene has CDR1 LNHNV and CDR2 YYDKDF (reference sequence). CDR3 length: 17 residues. For the CDR3, the DNA is TGTGCCACCAGCAGAGATCGGGTAGCGGGATCCACAGATACGCAGTATTTT. This translates into CATSRDRVAGSTDTQYF.

This clonotype was seen more than once but under ten times. This sequence joins TRBV20-1 and TRBJ2-1, with 10 bases fitting TRBD2. The V and J ends lost 3 bases and 6 bases, in that order; junction bases with no gene match: 5. This CDR3 region has 14 residues. Per the germline V gene, CDR1 is DFQATT and CDR2 is SNEGSKA (reference sequence). The chain's CDR3 is CSARKREGLNEQFF. In DNA, the CDR3 is TGCAGTGCTAGGAAGCGGGAGGGCCTCAATGAGCAGTTCTTC.

The chain couples TRBV9 to TRBJ2-6; D gene ambiguous. This CDR3 spans 15 amino acids. The V gene's germline CDR1 is SGDLS and CDR2 YYNGEE. The V end lost 2 bases, the J end lost 5 bases, and 11 bases lay between the germline ends. DNA for the CDR3: TGTGCCAGCAGCGTGAGTGGAGACTGGGCCAACGTCCTGACTTTC. It encodes CASSVSGDWANVLTF.

This clonotype was seen only once. One junction end disagrees with the germline gene, perhaps due to a read error. V is TRBV5-1 and J is TRBJ2-7; D not certain. The length of the CDR3 is 13 residues. Germline loops: CDR1 SGHRS, CDR2 YFSETQ. In DNA form, the CDR3 reads TGCGCCAACAGCTTGTTCAGCGTCTACGAGCAGTACTTC. Translating gives CANSLFSVYEQYF.

This clonotype showed up many times. The J gene is TRBJ1-2, the V gene TRBV11-2, with D tentatively TRBD1 (5 bases). Trimming stripped 0 bases from V and 2 bases from J, with 7 bases between. The CDR3 sequence is 14 residues long. Germline values: CDR1 SGHAT, CDR2 FQNNGV. Here the CDR3 reads CASSLEAGNYGYTF. The CDR3 DNA follows: TGTGCCAGCAGCTTAGAGGCAGGGAACTATGGCTACACCTTC.

This clonotype came up a few times. CDR3 bases: TGCAGTGCTTCGTCACGAACGGGCAATCAGCCCCAGCATTTT. Encoded protein: CSASSRTGNQPQHF. The rearrangement joins TRBV20-1 to TRBJ1-5; D remains unclear. V shed 5 bases and J shed 2 bases, with 13 bases lying between them. Germline V gives CDR1 DFQATT, CDR2 SNEGSKA (reference sequence). The length of the CDR3 is 14 residues.

A few counts support this clonotype. This sequence joins TRBV20-1 and TRBJ1-6; no firm D call. Trimming took off 0 bases at V and 7 bases at J, with 16 bases between the two ends. The CDR3 runs 16 residues. Germline values: CDR1 DFQATT, CDR2 SNEGSKA (reference sequence). The CDR3, as DNA: TGCAGTGCTAGAGAGGGTAGAAGGACCGTAAATTCACCCCTCCACTTT. Encoded protein: CSAREGRRTVNSPLHF.

This clonotype was found many times. The chain combines TRBV12-3 or TRBV12-4 with TRBJ2-5; D not certain. V lost 3 bases, J lost 5 bases, and 16 bases lay in between. The CDR3 runs to 15 residues. The CDR3 sequence is CASSLNFQFQETQYF. For the CDR3, the DNA is TGTGCCAGCAGTTTGAATTTCCAGTTCCAGGAGACCCAGTACTTC.

This clonotype was found many times. The gene calls are TRBV5-3 and TRBJ1-5, with 10 bases fitting TRBD1. TRBV5-3 is annotated as an ORF whose role is uncertain. CDR3 length: 20 residues. With 3 bases clipped from V and 0 bases from J, the junction kept 15 bases outside the gene matches. CDR3 DNA sequence: TGTGCCAGAAGCTATATAGGACAGGGGGAATATGAATATAGCAATCAGCCCCAGCATTTT. Amino acid sequence: CARSYIGQGEYEYSNQPQHF.

The rearrangement links TRBV11-2 to TRBJ2-3, with D possibly TRBD1 on 5 matching bases. CDR1 and CDR2 (germline): SGHAT, FQNNGV. The CDR3 length is 15 residues. Between the trimmed V and J ends, which lost 2 bases and 2 bases, there was a span of 11 bases. The CDR3 reads CASSLIGRATDTQYF. CDR3 nucleotide sequence: TGTGCCAGCAGCTTAATTGGCAGGGCCACAGATACGCAGTATTTT.

This clonotype was observed at least ten times. This chain uses TRBV20-1 with TRBJ1-1; D is unclear. This CDR3 has 11 residues. Germline CDR1 is DFQATT and CDR2 is SNEGSKA (reference sequence). V dropped 0 bases and J dropped 11 bases, with 10 bases sitting between them. CDR3 DNA: TGCAGTGCTAGAGATGACGGGGTGGCTTTCTTT. It specifies CSARDDGVAFF.

This clonotype was found many times. The V gene is TRBV12-3 or TRBV12-4, the J gene TRBJ1-5, with unresolved D. V was trimmed by 5 bases and J by 0 bases, leaving 14 bases between them. The CDR3 extends over 16 amino acids. CDR3 coding DNA: TGTGCCAGCAGTCCGGGTAGAGATTATAGCAATCAGCCCCAGCATTTT. This codes for CASSPGRDYSNQPQHF.

This chain uses TRBV29-1 with TRBJ2-1; possible D gene TRBD1, 6 bases. Trimming removed 6 bases at V and 14 bases at J, with 17 bases between. CDR1 and CDR2 from the germline V gene are SQVTM and ANQGSEA. The CDR3 length is 11 residues. CDR3 coding DNA: TGCAGCGTAGATTCGGGACATTTGGAGTTCTTC. It is translated as CSVDSGHLEFF.

This clonotype was counted a few times. Possible read error: a much larger clone is one base away. The CDR3 sequence: CASSLSGRNSQYF. As DNA, the CDR3 is TGTGCCAGCAGCTTATCCGGCAGGAACAGTCAGTACTTC. The chain joins TRBV7-9 to TRBJ2-4, with D hard to call. This CDR3 is built from 13 residues. Germline V gene lookup returns CDR1 SEHNR and CDR2 FQNEAQ (reference sequence).

This clonotype was observed once. The J gene is TRBJ2-3, the V gene TRBV9; 8 positions agree with TRBD2. The germline V gene has CDR1 SGDLS and CDR2 YYNGEE. Trimming removed 4 bases from V and 5 bases from J; junction bases left unmatched: 6. The CDR3 has 14 amino acids. This chain's CDR3 is CASSRRTSQDTQYF. The CDR3 bases are TGTGCCAGCAGCAGACGGACTAGCCAAGATACGCAGTATTTT.

This clonotype has more than one count but fewer than ten. The J gene is TRBJ2-3, the V gene TRBV7-3; D may be TRBD2 (6 bases). The CDR3 length is 15 residues. Germline loops: CDR1 SGHTA, CDR2 FQGTGA. Trimming shortened V by 6 bases and J by 4 bases, and 17 bases separated the two germline ends. This CDR3 reads CASRASGAAPDTQYF. Here the CDR3 DNA reads TGTGCCAGCAGAGCCTCGGGAGCCGCACCAGATACGCAGTATTTT.

DNA for the CDR3: TGTGCCAGCAGTTTTGGCGGGCAAGAGACCCAGTACTTC. Translation: CASSFGGQETQYF. J is TRBJ2-5 and V is TRBV12-3 or TRBV12-4; tentatively, D is TRBD2 (5 bases). This CDR3 has 13 residues. Trimming left V 3 bases short and J 2 bases short, with 7 bases between.

This clonotype occurred many times. The V call is TRBV20-1, the J call TRBJ2-3; D not resolved. The CDR3 has 11 amino acids. Germline CDR1 reads DFQATT; CDR2 reads SNEGSKA (reference sequence). The CDR3 here is CSGLVSDTQYF. The CDR3 region has the DNA TGCAGCGGTCTCGTATCGGATACGCAGTATTTT.

The sample holds many counts of this clonotype. The V call is TRBV3-1, the J call TRBJ2-1; the match to TRBD2 covers 9 bases. The CDR3 has 15 residues. Germline V gene sequence: CDR1 LGHDT, CDR2 YNNKEL (reference sequence). V lost 2 bases to trimming and J lost 6 bases; unmatched junction nucleotides: 5. The CDR3 DNA is TGTGCCAGCAGCCAATTGCGGGGGGGCCCCAATGAGCAGTTCTTC. This translates into CASSQLRGGPNEQFF.

V is TRBV20-1 and J is TRBJ1-5; tentatively, D is TRBD1 (5 bases). Germline V gives CDR1 DFQATT, CDR2 SNEGSKA (reference sequence). V was shortened by 0 bases and J by 3 bases, with 12 bases between the two germline ends. This CDR3 has 15 amino acids. CDR3 region: CSARDDRLYNQPQHF. DNA of the CDR3: TGCAGTGCTAGAGACGACAGACTATACAATCAGCCCCAGCATTTT.

This rearrangement joins TRBV29-1 to TRBJ2-1; weak D call: TRBD2 (6 bases). The CDR3 has 16 residues. Germline-derived CDR1 and CDR2 are SQVTM and ANQGSEA. Trimming cost V 1 base and J 0 bases, with 13 bases left between them. CDR3 amino acids: CSVEGRGTLSYNEQFF. The CDR3 coding sequence is TGCAGCGTTGAAGGTCGGGGGACTCTCTCCTACAATGAGCAGTTCTTC.

The chain employs TRBV13 and TRBJ2-1; no clear D. Germline values: CDR1 PRHDT, CDR2 FYEKMQ (reference sequence). The CDR3 spans 15 residues. V lost 5 bases to trimming and J lost 3 bases, with 14 bases between them. The CDR3 nucleotides are TGTGCCAGCAGCGCCCTGGGTTCGCTCTACAATGAGCAGTTCTTC. As protein: CASSALGSLYNEQFF.

This rearrangement joins TRBV28 to TRBJ2-3, with 10 bases that match TRBD2. After removal of 4 bases from V and 2 bases from J, the junction contained 6 bases not matched to a gene. Per germline, CDR1 MDHEN and CDR2 SYDVKM. The length of the CDR3 is 16 residues. The CDR3 sequence: CASSSATSGPTDTQYF. The DNA of the CDR3 is TGTGCCAGCAGTTCGGCGACTAGCGGGCCCACAGATACGCAGTATTTT.

This chain joins TRBV20-1 and TRBJ2-1; 8 bases are a match to TRBD1. J was trimmed by 3 bases and V by 6 bases; bases with no gene match: 13. Germline V lookup: CDR1 DFQATT, CDR2 SNEGSKA (reference sequence). This CDR3 has 16 residues. CDR3 in DNA: TGCAGTGCAAGACTGCGGGGCAGGGGGCTCTACAATGAGCAGTTCTTC. It translates to CSARLRGRGLYNEQFF.

This chain links TRBV12-3 or TRBV12-4 with TRBJ2-7, with D possibly being TRBD1 or TRBD2 (5 bases each). This CDR3 has 13 residues. With 6 bases removed from V and 5 bases from J, the gap between germline ends came to 14 bases. The CDR3 loop reads CASSRDGPHEQYF. The CDR3 coding sequence is TGTGCCAGCAGCAGGGACGGCCCCCACGAGCAGTACTTC.

This clonotype was detected only a few times. The J gene is TRBJ2-7, the V gene TRBV27; D uncertain. The germline V and J ends were trimmed by 5 bases and 0 bases, with 11 bases remaining between them. Germline V gene data show CDR1 as MNHEY and CDR2 as SMNVEV (reference sequence). The CDR3 consists of 14 residues. DNA of the CDR3: TGTGCCAGCAGTCGTCTAAAAAGCTCCTACGAGCAGTACTTC. Its protein product is CASSRLKSSYEQYF.

This clonotype was observed many times. V gene TRBV7-9 combines with J gene TRBJ2-7; D unresolved. Germline CDR1 is SEHNR and CDR2 is FQNEAQ (reference sequence). V was clipped by 3 bases and J by 5 bases, with 11 bases between them. The length of the CDR3 is 13 residues. The CDR3 nucleotides are TGTGCCAGCAGCTTGGGCTGGAAGGACGAGCAGTACTTC. Its protein is CASSLGWKDEQYF.

This clonotype was seen more than once but under ten times. The chain has TRBV12-3 or TRBV12-4 and TRBJ2-5, with 9 bases fitting TRBD2. CDR3 length: 15 amino acids. Unmatched junction bases numbered 6, after V lost 4 bases and J lost 3 bases. The CDR3 here is CASSSWSSGKETQYF. In DNA form, the CDR3 reads TGTGCCAGCAGTTCTTGGTCTAGCGGGAAAGAGACCCAGTACTTC.

This clonotype was seen ten or more times. The J gene is TRBJ2-4, the V gene TRBV20-1; D gene unclear. Germline CDR1 is DFQATT and CDR2 is SNEGSKA (reference sequence). This CDR3 comprises 13 residues. Trimming took 3 bases from V and 7 from J, leaving 13 bases between them. CDR3 sequence: CSARGWARNIQYF. CDR3 bases: TGCAGTGCTAGGGGTTGGGCGAGGAACATTCAGTACTTC.

The rearrangement links TRBV5-1 to TRBJ2-7; 8 bases align to TRBD1. This CDR3 is 13 amino acids long. Looked up from germline, CDR1 is SGHRS and CDR2 is YFSETQ. V was pared by 0 bases and J by 6 bases, with 2 bases of the junction left unmatched. CDR3 DNA: TGCGCCAGCAGCTTGGAAGGGACAGGCGAGCAGTACTTC. Protein product: CASSLEGTGEQYF.

In DNA form, the CDR3 reads TGTGCCAGTCTGGGACAGGGCGTCTACGAGCAGTACTTC. It translates to CASLGQGVYEQYF. V and J are TRBV12-3 or TRBV12-4 and TRBJ2-7; 9 nucleotides match TRBD1. The CDR3 consists of 13 residues. V was pared by 9 bases and J by 3 bases, with 6 bases of the junction left unmatched.